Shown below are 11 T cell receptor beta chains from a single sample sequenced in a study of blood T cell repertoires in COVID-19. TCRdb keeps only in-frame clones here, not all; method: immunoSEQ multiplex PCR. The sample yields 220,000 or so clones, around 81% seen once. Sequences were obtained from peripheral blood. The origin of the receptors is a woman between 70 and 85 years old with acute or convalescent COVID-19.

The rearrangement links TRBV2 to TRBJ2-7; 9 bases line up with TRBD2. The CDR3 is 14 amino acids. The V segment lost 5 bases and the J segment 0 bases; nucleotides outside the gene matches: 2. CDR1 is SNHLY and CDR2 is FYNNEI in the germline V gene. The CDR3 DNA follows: TGTGCCAGCAGTAATAGCGGGAGCTCCTACGAGCAGTACTTC. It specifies CASSNSGSSYEQYF.

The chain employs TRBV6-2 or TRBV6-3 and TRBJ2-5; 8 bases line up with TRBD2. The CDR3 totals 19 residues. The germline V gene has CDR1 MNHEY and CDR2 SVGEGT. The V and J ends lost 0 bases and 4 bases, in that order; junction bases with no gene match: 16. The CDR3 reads CASSYSRAYIGRVVETQYF. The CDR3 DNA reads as TGTGCCAGCAGTTACTCGAGAGCCTACATCGGGAGGGTAGTAGAGACCCAGTACTTC.

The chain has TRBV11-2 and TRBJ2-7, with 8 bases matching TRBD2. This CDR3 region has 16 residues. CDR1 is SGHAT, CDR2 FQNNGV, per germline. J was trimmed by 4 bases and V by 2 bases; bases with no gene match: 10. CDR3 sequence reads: CASSLRAGTSGYEQYF. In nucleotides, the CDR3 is TGTGCCAGCAGCTTAAGAGCAGGAACTAGCGGTTACGAGCAGTACTTC.

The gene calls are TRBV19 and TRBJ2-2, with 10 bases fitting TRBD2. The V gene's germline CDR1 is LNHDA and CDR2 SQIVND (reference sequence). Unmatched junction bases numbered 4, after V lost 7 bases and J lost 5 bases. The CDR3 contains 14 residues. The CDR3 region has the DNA TGTGCCAGTAACCAAGCGGGAGGGACCGGGGAGCTGTTTTTT. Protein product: CASNQAGGTGELFF. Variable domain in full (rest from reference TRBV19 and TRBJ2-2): DGGITQSPKYLFRKEGQNVTLSCEQNLNHDAMYWYRQDPGQGLRLIYYSQIVNDFQKGDIAEGYSVSREKKESFPLTVTSAQKNPTAFYLCASNQAGGTGELFFGEGSRLTVL.

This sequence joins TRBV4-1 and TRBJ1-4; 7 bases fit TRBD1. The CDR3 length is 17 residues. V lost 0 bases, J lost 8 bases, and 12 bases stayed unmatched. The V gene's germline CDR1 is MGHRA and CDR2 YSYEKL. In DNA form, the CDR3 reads TGCGCCAGCAGCCAAGAGAGGGGCGGGAACAGGGGAGAAAAACTGTTTTTT. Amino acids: CASSQERGGNRGEKLFF.

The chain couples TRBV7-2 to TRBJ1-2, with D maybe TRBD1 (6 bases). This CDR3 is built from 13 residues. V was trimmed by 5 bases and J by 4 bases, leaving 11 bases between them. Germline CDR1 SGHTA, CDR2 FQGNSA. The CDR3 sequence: CASSVQGSYGYTF. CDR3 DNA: TGTGCCAGCAGCGTACAGGGATCCTATGGCTACACCTTC.

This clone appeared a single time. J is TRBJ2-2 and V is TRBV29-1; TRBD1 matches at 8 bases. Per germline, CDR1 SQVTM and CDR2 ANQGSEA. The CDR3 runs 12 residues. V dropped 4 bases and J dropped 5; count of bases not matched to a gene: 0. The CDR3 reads CSVGQGTGELFF. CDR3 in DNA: TGCAGCGTTGGACAGGGGACCGGGGAGCTGTTTTTT.

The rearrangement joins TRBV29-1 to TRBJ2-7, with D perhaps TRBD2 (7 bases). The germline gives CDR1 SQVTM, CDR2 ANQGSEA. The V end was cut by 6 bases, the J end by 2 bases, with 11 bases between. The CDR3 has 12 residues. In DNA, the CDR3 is TGCAGCGTAGGAGGGGGGGCCTACGAGCAGTACTTC. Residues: CSVGGGAYEQYF.

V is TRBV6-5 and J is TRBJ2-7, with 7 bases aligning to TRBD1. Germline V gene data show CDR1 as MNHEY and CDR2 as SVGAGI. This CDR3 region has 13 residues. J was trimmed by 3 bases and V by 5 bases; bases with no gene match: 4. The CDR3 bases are TGTGCCAGCAGTAACCGGGACAGCTACGAGCAGTACTTC. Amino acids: CASSNRDSYEQYF.

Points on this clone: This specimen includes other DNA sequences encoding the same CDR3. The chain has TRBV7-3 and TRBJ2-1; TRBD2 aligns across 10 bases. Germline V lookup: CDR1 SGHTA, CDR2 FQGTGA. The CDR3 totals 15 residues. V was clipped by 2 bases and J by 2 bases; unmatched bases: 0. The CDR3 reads CASSLGLAAYNEQFF. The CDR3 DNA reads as TGTGCCAGCAGCTTAGGACTAGCGGCCTACAATGAGCAGTTCTTC.

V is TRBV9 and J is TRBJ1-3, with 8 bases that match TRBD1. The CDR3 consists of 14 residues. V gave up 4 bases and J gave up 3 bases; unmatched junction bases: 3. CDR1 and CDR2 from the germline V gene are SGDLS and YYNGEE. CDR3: CASSSTGGGNTIYF. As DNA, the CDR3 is TGTGCCAGCAGCTCTACAGGGGGTGGAAACACCATATATTTT.